This TCR beta chain was sequenced for a study of identical twins. Findings and limits, study-wide: Without tracking the same donors, conclusions rested on cross-sectional statistical analysis. Out-of-frame TCR alpha sharing observed in monozygotic twins exceeded model estimates.

This clonotype was observed many times. Its antigen is still unknown. TCRdb passed the 5' RACE reads through MiXCR, listing each CDR3 protein once. The table shows approximately 700,000 distinct CDR3 sequences, with around a sixth occurring only once. These same data were also listed under a study on T cells expressing NK-cell markers.

The TCR comes from a woman aged 18-35 years in good health. The sequenced sample was PBMCs.

The CDR3 sequence: CSARIFGGGDGYTF. CDR3 nucleotides: TGCAGTGCTAGAATCTTCGGGGGAGGGGATGGCTACACCTTC. This chain joins TRBV20-1 and TRBJ1-2; D is perhaps TRBD1 (5 bases). CDR3 length equals 14 residues. Germline V gene data show CDR1 as DFQATT and CDR2 as SNEGSKA (reference sequence). V was cut by 2 bases and J by 6 bases, with 16 bases left in between.